Listed below are T cell receptor beta chains from one sample, sequenced in a study of identical twins. TCRdb re-called the 5' RACE reads with MiXCR, one entry per CDR3 protein. The table has 350,000 to 450,000 distinct CDR3 sequences, around a sixth seen once; the top ten hold 10% to 15%. Sequencing was done on a sample of naive T cells sorted from blood. The receptors were gathered from a man in his fifties or sixties in good health. Both conserved end residues are part of each CDR3. A D gene is named only where the DNA matches it firmly.

>NA|TRBV5-1
CASSLDPGASYEQYF
>NA|TRBV7-8
CASRQTSTGDNSPLHF
>NA|TRBV30
CAWGGSGHNEQFF
>NA|TRBV7-9
CASSLGIPWEQYF
>TRBD2|TRBV20-1
CSARDRGSGGWRQFF
>NA|TRBV12-3/TRBV12-4
CASSLGGKPQHF
>NA|TRBV5-6
CASSLGYSGNTIYF
>TRBD2|TRBV9
CASSVAFRTSGGSSYNEQFF
>NA|TRBV7-9
CASSWVQGSYNEQFF
>TRBD1|TRBV6-1
CASSHGQGAIGYTF
>NA|TRBV29-1
CSGWTEQETQYF
>TRBD1|TRBV4-3
CASSQTTGTGGTDTQYF
>TRBD1|TRBV20-1
CSAAAGGTGELFF
>NA|TRBV12-3/TRBV12-4
CASRLQDFQETQYF
>NA|TRBV14
CASSQASGYNEQFF
>TRBD2|TRBV5-1
CASSSLAGSLHEQFF
>TRBD2|TRBV12-5
CASGLAETSGRINEQFF
>NA|TRBV3-1
CASSSPATGYEQYF
>TRBD2|TRBV7-2
CASSLGGSRSYEQYF
>TRBD1|TRBV28
CASNPGQGYEQYF
>TRBD2|TRBV12-3/TRBV12-4
CASSFYLAGVDTQYF
>NA|TRBV5-1
CASSLWGPGTEAFF
>NA|TRBV28
CASSLYDREVETQYF
>NA|TRBV5-6
CASSVRGRNTEAFF
>TRBD1|TRBV6-1
CASSLPGTGTDTQYF
>NA|TRBV6-5
CASSYLIAGATDTQYF
>NA|TRBV7-2
CASSSGGMGETQYF
>NA|TRBV10-3
CAISQGYEQYF
>NA|TRBV25-1
CASSEYSSGREQFF
>TRBD1|TRBV4-3
CACDRGLYEQYF
>NA|TRBV2
CASSVGRANEKLFF
>NA|TRBV3-1
CASSRQGLAKNIQYF
>NA|TRBV6-5
CASSYWAGTGELFF
>TRBD2|TRBV27
CASSKRTSGPQYF
>NA|TRBV5-1
CASRLVGQETQYF
>NA|TRBV6-6
CASSRLLGEKLFF
>NA|TRBV28
CASRLTHNSPLHF
>NA|TRBV20-1
CSASRPLGSYEQYF
>NA|TRBV6-1
CASSTLRGQRDEQYF
>TRBD2|TRBV12-3/TRBV12-4
CASSPTSGRGNNEQFF
>TRBD2|TRBV4-1
CASSQDLAGPYEQYF
>TRBD2|TRBV20-1
CSASQAPASGETAQYF
>NA|TRBV20-1
CSASPLITDTQYF
>NA|TRBV6-1
CASSWQLTYEQYF
>TRBD2|TRBV4-3
CASSQDGGLAGGRQFF
>NA|TRBV5-1
CASSSWPQGQNTEAFF
>NA|TRBV20-1
CSAPRGPYNSPLHF
>NA|TRBV18
CASSPAGQGEQYF
>NA|TRBV20-1
CSARASGHLRTYEQYF
>NA|TRBV5-1
CASSREGEGPYGYTF
>TRBD2|TRBV6-2/TRBV6-3
CASSYRLAGGTLINNEQFF
>NA|TRBV12-3/TRBV12-4
CASSSGYITGELFF
>NA|TRBV20-1
CSARPVPSYNEQFF
>TRBD1|TRBV5-1
CASSLFTGVSYEQYF
>TRBD1|TRBV18
CASSSSTIAGTVTEAFF
>TRBD2|TRBV3-1
CASSARTSGRSYEQYF
>NA|TRBV11-2
CASSLEGPPVISTDTQYF